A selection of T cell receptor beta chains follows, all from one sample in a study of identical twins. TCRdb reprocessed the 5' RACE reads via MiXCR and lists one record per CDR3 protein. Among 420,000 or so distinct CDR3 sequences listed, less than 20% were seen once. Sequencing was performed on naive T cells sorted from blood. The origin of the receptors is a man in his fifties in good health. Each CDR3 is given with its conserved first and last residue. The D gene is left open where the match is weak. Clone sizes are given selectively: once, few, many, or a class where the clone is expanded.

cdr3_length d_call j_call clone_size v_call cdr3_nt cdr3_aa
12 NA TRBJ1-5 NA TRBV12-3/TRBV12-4 TGTGCCAGCAGTTTACTTCATCAGCCCCAGCATTTT CASSLLHQPQHF
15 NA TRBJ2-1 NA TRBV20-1 TGCAGTGCTAGACTTCATTGGTCGGCCTACAATGAGCAGTTCTTC CSARLHWSAYNEQFF
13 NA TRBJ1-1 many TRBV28 TGTGCCAGCACCCGGGGGCGAGGTACTGAAGCTTTCTTT CASTRGRGTEAFF
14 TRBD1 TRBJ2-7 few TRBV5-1 TGCGCCAGCAGCTTCCGGGACAGGGGGACCGAGCAGTACTTC CASSFRDRGTEQYF
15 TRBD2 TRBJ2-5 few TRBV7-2 TGTGCCAGCAGCTCTAGCGGGGGGTACCAAGAGACCCAGTACTTC CASSSSGGYQETQYF
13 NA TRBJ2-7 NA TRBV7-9 TGTGCCAGCAGCTTAGCTCCATTGCCCGAGCAGTACTTC CASSLAPLPEQYF
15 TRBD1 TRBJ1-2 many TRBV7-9 TGTGCCAGCAGCCCCCGGGGGGACAGGAGCTATGGCTACACCTTC CASSPRGDRSYGYTF
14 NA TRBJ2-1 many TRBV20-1 TGCAGTGCTAGTCCAGGTTTTACCTACAATGAGCAGTTCTTC CSASPGFTYNEQFF
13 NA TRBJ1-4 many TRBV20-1 TGCAGTGCTAGACAGTCAACTAATGAAAAACTGTTTTTT CSARQSTNEKLFF
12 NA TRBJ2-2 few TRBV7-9 TGTGCCGGATTGCGGACAGTCGGGGAGCTGTTTTTT CAGLRTVGELFF
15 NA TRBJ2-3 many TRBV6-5 TGTGCCAGCAGTTACCGGACGGGGGCCACAGATACGCAGTATTTT CASSYRTGATDTQYF
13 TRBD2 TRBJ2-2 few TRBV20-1 TGCAGTGCTAGAGGCGGGGGGCACGGGGAGCTGTTTTTT CSARGGGHGELFF
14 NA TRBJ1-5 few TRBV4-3 TGCGCCAGCAGCCAAGATGGTTTGCATCAGCCCCAGCATTTT CASSQDGLHQPQHF
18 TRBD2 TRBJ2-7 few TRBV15 TGTGCCACCAGCAGAGAATTGCCTAGCGGGAGTATATGGTACGAGCAGTACTTC CATSRELPSGSIWYEQYF
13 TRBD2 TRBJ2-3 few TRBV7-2 TGTGCCAGCAGTTCATTAGCGGGAGTTACGCAGTATTTT CASSSLAGVTQYF
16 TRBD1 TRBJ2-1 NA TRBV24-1 TGTGCCACCAGTGATTTCCCGACAGGGGAGGACAATGAGCAGTTCTTC CATSDFPTGEDNEQFF
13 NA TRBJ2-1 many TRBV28 TGTGCCAGCAGTTTACGGGGCTCGTTGGGGCCGTTCTTC CASSLRGSLGPFF
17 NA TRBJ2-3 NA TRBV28 TGTGCCAGCAGTTTAGTCTTCCGGGGGAGTGGGACAGATACGCAGTATTTT CASSLVFRGSGTDTQYF
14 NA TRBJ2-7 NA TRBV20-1 TGCAGTGCTACCTCGGGACACGGCAACTACGAGCAGTACTTC CSATSGHGNYEQYF
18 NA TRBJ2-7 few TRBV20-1 TGCAGTGCTAGCAGTAGTACTAATGGACAGCCTATTCCCTACGAGCAGTACTTC CSASSSTNGQPIPYEQYF
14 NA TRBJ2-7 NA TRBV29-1 TGCAGCGTAGGGTTTCGGGGCAAATCCTACGAGCAGTACTTC CSVGFRGKSYEQYF
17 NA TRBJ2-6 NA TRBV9 TGTGCCAGCAGCGCGATCCTCACAGGGCCGGCGTCCAACGTCCTGACTTTC CASSAILTGPASNVLTF
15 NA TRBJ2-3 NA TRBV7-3 TGTGCCAGCAGCTTAAACCCGGGATCCGACGGTACGCAGTATTTT CASSLNPGSDGTQYF
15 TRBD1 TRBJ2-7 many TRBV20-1 TGCAGTGTCACGGGACAGGCGGTTCAGACCTACGAGCAGTACTTC CSVTGQAVQTYEQYF
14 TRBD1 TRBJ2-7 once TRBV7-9 TGTGCCAGCAGCCACCGGGACAGGGGGCCCGAGCAGTACTTC CASSHRDRGPEQYF
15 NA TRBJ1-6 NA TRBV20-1 TGCAGTGCTAGAGAGGCAGGGGCCGCCTTCGCGCCCCTCCACTTT CSAREAGAAFAPLHF
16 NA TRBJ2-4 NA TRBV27 TGTGCCAGCGGCACCCCGGGGCCAAGAGCCAAAAACATTCAGTACTTC CASGTPGPRAKNIQYF
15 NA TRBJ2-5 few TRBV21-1 TGTGCCAGCAGCAAGATGGCCCTAGTGCAAGAGACCCAGTACTTC CASSKMALVQETQYF
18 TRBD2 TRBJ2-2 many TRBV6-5 TGTGCCAGCAGTTACTCAGGACTAGCGGGAGCGAACACCGGGGAGCTGTTTTTT CASSYSGLAGANTGELFF
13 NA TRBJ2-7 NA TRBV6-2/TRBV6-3 TGTGCCAGCAGTTGGGCAGGGTCTGGCGAGCAGTACTTC CASSWAGSGEQYF
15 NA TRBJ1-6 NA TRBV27 TGTGCCAGCAAGAAAAGGGGCAGCTATAATTCACCCCTCCACTTT CASKKRGSYNSPLHF
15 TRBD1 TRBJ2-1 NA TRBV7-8 TGTGCCAGCAGCTTCGGGACAGGGACCTACAATGAGCAGTTCTTC CASSFGTGTYNEQFF
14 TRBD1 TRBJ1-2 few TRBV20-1 TGCAGTGCTACCGACAGGGGTCCAAACTATGGCTACACCTTC CSATDRGPNYGYTF
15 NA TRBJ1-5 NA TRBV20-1 TGCAGTGCTCCGCAAGGAGGTTATAGCAATCAGCCCCAGCATTTT CSAPQGGYSNQPQHF
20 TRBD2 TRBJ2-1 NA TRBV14 TGTGCCAGCAGCCACTACCCGGGACTAGCGGGGCTTTGGAACTACAATGAGCAGTTCTTC CASSHYPGLAGLWNYNEQFF
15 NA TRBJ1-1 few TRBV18 TGTGCCAGCTCACCCTTCTCCGGAGATGGAACTGAAGCTTTCTTT CASSPFSGDGTEAFF
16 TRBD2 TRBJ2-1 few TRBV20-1 TGCAGTGCTAGAAAGTCCCCGGGACTAGGCGGTCATGAGCAGTTCTTC CSARKSPGLGGHEQFF
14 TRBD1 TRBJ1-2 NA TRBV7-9 TGTGCCAGCAGCTTACCACAGGGGAATTACGGCTACACCTTC CASSLPQGNYGYTF
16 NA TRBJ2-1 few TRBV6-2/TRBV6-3 TGTGCCAGCAGCCCTTCGTTAACATACTCTCAAAATGAGCAGTTCTTC CASSPSLTYSQNEQFF
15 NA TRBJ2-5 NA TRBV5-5 TGTGCCAGCAGCTTGGCACCTCACGGTCAAGAGACCCAGTACTTC CASSLAPHGQETQYF
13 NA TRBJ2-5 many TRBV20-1 TGCAGTGCTAGAGATCGGGACGGGGAGACCCAGTACTTC CSARDRDGETQYF
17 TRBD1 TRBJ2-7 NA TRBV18 TGTGCCAGCTCCCCGCTCAGGGGGCTCCCTTTGGTGGAGGAGCAGTACTTC CASSPLRGLPLVEEQYF
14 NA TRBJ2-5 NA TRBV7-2 TGTGCCAGCAGCTTAGGTGGCAGATGGGAGACCCAGTACTTC CASSLGGRWETQYF
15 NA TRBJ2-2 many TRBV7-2 TGTGCCAGCAGATCCGGGACTCCGAACACCGGGGAGCTGTTTTTT CASRSGTPNTGELFF
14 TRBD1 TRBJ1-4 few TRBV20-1 TGCAGTGCTAGAGTTCAGGGGGCCTATGAAAAACTGTTTTTT CSARVQGAYEKLFF
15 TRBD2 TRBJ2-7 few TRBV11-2 TGTGCCAGCAGCTTAGAAGGTAGCGGGAGTGTCGAGCAGTACTTC CASSLEGSGSVEQYF
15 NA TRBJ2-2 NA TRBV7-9 TGTGCCAGCAGCTCAGGTTCTGGTAACACCGGGGAGCTGTTTTTT CASSSGSGNTGELFF
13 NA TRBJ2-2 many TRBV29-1 TGCAGCGCCCGCCTGGATCTTACCGGGGAGCTGTTTTTT CSARLDLTGELFF
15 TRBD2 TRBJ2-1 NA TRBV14 TGTGCCAGCAGACCGACTAGCGGGAACTACAATGAGCAGTTCTTC CASRPTSGNYNEQFF
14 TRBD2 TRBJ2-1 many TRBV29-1 TGCAGCGTTAGTGGGCGGGGGGCCTACAATGAGCAGTTCTTC CSVSGRGAYNEQFF
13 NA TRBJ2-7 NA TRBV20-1 TGCAGTGCTAGTCGGGGCTTGGCCTCCGAGCAGTACTTC CSASRGLASEQYF
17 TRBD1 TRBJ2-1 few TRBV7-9 TGTGCCAGCAGCTTATTTCTCGGAGGGACAGGGATGGATGAGCAGTTCTTC CASSLFLGGTGMDEQFF
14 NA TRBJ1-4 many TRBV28 TGTGCCAGCAGTTTAGTTGTTGGAAATGAAAAACTGTTTTTT CASSLVVGNEKLFF
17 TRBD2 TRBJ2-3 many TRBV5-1 TGCGCCAGCAGCTTGGCAGCCACTAGCGGGGTAACAGATACGCAGTATTTT CASSLAATSGVTDTQYF
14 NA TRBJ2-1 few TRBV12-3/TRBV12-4 TGTGCCAGCACCCTCGCCCAGGGTTACAATGAGCAGTTCTTC CASTLAQGYNEQFF
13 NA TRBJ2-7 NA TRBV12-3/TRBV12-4 TGTGCCAGCAGTGCGGGACAGTCCTACGAGCAGTACTTC CASSAGQSYEQYF
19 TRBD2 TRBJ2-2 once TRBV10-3 TGTGCCATCAGTGAGTTGGTAGCGGGAGGGGGAGGCGACACCGGGGAGCTGTTTTTT CAISELVAGGGGDTGELFF
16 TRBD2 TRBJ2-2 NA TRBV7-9 TGTGCCAGCAGTCGTTCTAGCGGGAGCAACACCGGGGAGCTGTTTTTT CASSRSSGSNTGELFF
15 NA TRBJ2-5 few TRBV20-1 TGCAGTGCTAGAGATTTGGGGGGCGGCCGAGAGACCCAGTACTTC CSARDLGGGRETQYF
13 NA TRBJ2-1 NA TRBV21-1 TGTGCCAGCAGCAAAGGGCAGGGGGCGGGACAGTTCTTC CASSKGQGAGQFF